The sequence of this TCR beta chain was determined in a study of OX40 agonist ivuxolimab in advanced cancers. Study-level points and caveats: Among some nonresponders, normalized T-cell clonal expansion was also low.

With autoimmune disease history or systemic immunosuppression, patients were excluded. Comments on this clone: No antigen is known for it. Other DNA sequences within the sample encode an identical CDR3.

Assay: immunoSEQ multiplex PCR; the TCRdb copy retains only in-frame clones and omits some. The repertoire consists of some 72,000 clones, with 92% occurring once and the leading ten covering approximately 0.5%. Germline V gene lookup returns CDR1 GTSNPN and CDR2 SVGIG (reference sequence). The J segment lost 8 bases and the V segment lost 1 base, leaving 10 bases of the junction unmatched. The CDR3 is 14 residues long. V usage is TRBV30 and J usage is TRBJ1-2; TRBD1 agrees at 7 bases. The receptor's source is an adult with an advanced solid tumor such as melanoma, head and neck, liver or kidney cancer. The starting material was CD4+ or CD8+ T cells sorted from blood, obtained in a trial of the OX40 agonist ivuxolimab. DNA of the CDR3: TGTGCCTGGAGTGGGCAGGGGGGGCCGAGGGGCTACACCTTC. Translating it yields CAWSGQGGPRGYTF.